The clone carrying this T cell receptor (beta chain) was recorded only once. Antigen unknown. Cultured cells yielded isolated CD4+ T cells after approximately nine days. The participants, recipients of two vaccine doses, got either BNT162b2 or mRNA-1273. Cultures had half their medium replaced with IL-2 medium on days 3 and 7. This CDR3 contains 18 residues. Trimming removed 2 bases from V and 2 bases from J; junction bases left unmatched: 13. CDR1 MGHRA and CDR2 YSYEKL come from the germline V gene. The sample originates from a study of vaccination effects on CD4 cells after COVID-19. On the study more broadly: Peptides at approximately 10 ug/ml and IL-2 at 10 IU/ml were added to some 1.9 million PBMC per well.

TCRdb keeps only in-frame clones here, not all; method: immunoSEQ multiplex PCR. The data contain just under 75,000 clones, 65% to 80% of them singletons. Study-wide findings and caveats: Cross-reaction with common cold coronaviruses was seen in only 1 of 255 vaccine-induced clones from healthy vaccinees. Marked clonal contraction was seen in infection- and vaccine-induced clones late after vaccination.

This sequence joins TRBV4-1 and TRBJ1-2; 8 bases match TRBD1. The sequenced sample was CD4+ T cells from PBMCs cultured without peptide, obtained after COVID-19 vaccination. This receptor was obtained from a human donor who received a COVID-19 vaccine. CDR3 sequence (DNA): TGCGCCAGCAGCCAAAGGGGTCTTGGGGACAGGTCCAACTATGGCTACACCTTC. It specifies CASSQRGLGDRSNYGYTF.